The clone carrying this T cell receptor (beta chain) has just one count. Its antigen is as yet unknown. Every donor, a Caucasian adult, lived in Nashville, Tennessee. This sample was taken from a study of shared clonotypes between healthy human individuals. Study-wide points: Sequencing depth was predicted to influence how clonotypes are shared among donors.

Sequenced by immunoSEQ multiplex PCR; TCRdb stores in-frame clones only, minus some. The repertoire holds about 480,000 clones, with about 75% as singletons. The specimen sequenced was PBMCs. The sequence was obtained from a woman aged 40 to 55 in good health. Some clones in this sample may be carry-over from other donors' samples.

CDR3 bases: TGCGCCAGCAGCCAAGATTCAGAACCCGGGGCTTCACCCCTCCACTTT. Its protein product is CASSQDSEPGASPLHF. The chain links TRBV4-1 to TRBJ1-6; D perhaps matches TRBD1 (5 bases). V was pared by 0 bases and J by 9 bases, with 15 bases between. In germline, CDR1 is MGHRA, CDR2 YSYEKL. This CDR3 region has 16 residues.